This entry concerns a single TCR beta chain. The antigen remains unidentified. This sample is drawn from a study of neoadjuvant nivolumab and ipilimumab in lung cancer. General study results and limits: Only two of four nivolumab-treated tumors gained richness and clonality by surgery. Pretherapy blood TCR richness correlated positively with resected tumor richness.

This CDR3 has 14 amino acids. Sequencing was performed with immunoSEQ multiplex PCR; in TCRdb, only in-frame clones are kept and a portion is missing. The table shows tens of thousands of clones, with 65% to 85% occurring only once. The clonotype originates from an adult with non-small cell lung cancer. The chain carries TRBV7-5 and TRBJ1-1. TRBV7-5 is tagged as a pseudogene. The sample was peripheral blood, taken before neoadjuvant nivolumab, alone or with ipilimumab. The CDR3 reads CVRSLPRGNTEAFF. In DNA, the CDR3 is TGTGTCAGAAGCTTGCCGCGGGGGAACACTGAAGCTTTCTTT.